This TCR beta chain is drawn from a study of graft-versus-host responses after intestinal transplantation. A remark on this clone: Its target is unknown.

The CDR3 is 15 amino acids. CDR1 is SGHNT, CDR2 YYREEE, per germline (reference sequence). Assay used: immunoSEQ multiplex PCR; TCRdb lists only in-frame clones, some missing. The sample has some 87,000 clones, 90% to 95% seen once; the top ten hold 1.1%. Specimen: unstimulated CD8+ T cells sorted from spleen or lymph node cells, collected before transplant. The receptor comes from a human donor who was the organ donor for an intestinal transplant. The rearrangement links TRBV5-4 to TRBJ2-5; D may be TRBD2 (6 bases). The J call may be faulty, since TRBJ2-7 better matches the DNA end. CDR3 DNA: TGTGCCAGCAGCTTGTTGGGAGGCAGCTCCTACGAGCAGTACTTC. It translates to CASSLLGGSSYEQYF.